The 24 T cell receptor beta chains below were found in one sample sequenced in a study of cytomegalovirus exposure and HLA in healthy donors. The study ran its PCR with 60 Vbeta and 13 Jbeta primers. TCRdb's table, derived via immunoSEQ multiplex PCR, lists solely in-frame clones and lacks some. The table includes about 99,000 clones, 79% detected once. Specimen: PBMCs. The receptors come from a male donor in good health and CMV-seropositive.

The sample holds a few counts of this clone. The chain employs TRBV5-5 and TRBJ1-3; 7 bases map to TRBD1. Losses at the gene ends were 3 bases for V and 6 bases for J; bases not matched to a gene: 9. Germline lookup yields CDR1 SGHKS and CDR2 YYEKEE (reference sequence). The CDR3 spans 15 residues. The CDR3 nucleotides read TGTGCCAGCAGCTCGGGAGGGACAGTGTTAAACACCATATATTTT. It yields the protein CASSSGGTVLNTIYF.

V and J are TRBV11-2 and TRBJ1-3, with 9 nucleotides matching TRBD1. The V segment lost 2 bases and the J segment 3 bases; nucleotides outside the gene matches: 2. In germline, CDR1 is SGHAT, CDR2 FQNNGV. The length of the CDR3 is 15 residues. The CDR3 DNA is TGTGCCAGCAGCTTACGACAGGGGGTTGGAAACACCATATATTTT. Translation gives CASSLRQGVGNTIYF.

The chain carries TRBV6-5 and TRBJ1-4, with unresolved D. The CDR3 is 15 amino acids. V dropped 0 bases and J dropped 10 bases, with 15 bases sitting between them. Germline values: CDR1 MNHEY, CDR2 SVGAGI. This chain's CDR3 is CASSYSGGFRGKLFF. The CDR3 coding sequence is TGTGCCAGCAGTTACTCTGGAGGGTTTCGTGGAAAACTGTTTTTT.

The chain uses TRBV9 and TRBJ2-5; 8 nucleotides agree with TRBD2. The germline V gene encodes CDR1 SGDLS and CDR2 YYNGEE. V lost 0 bases, J lost 2 bases, and 6 bases stayed unmatched. This CDR3 has 16 residues. CDR3: CASSVGGGGPQETQYF. The CDR3 region has the DNA TGTGCCAGCAGCGTAGGGGGCGGGGGGCCTCAAGAGACCCAGTACTTC.

This rearrangement joins TRBV30 to TRBJ2-5, with 8 nucleotides matching TRBD2. Judging by the DNA end, TRBJ2-7 fits better; the J call may be wrong. This CDR3 is 14 amino acids long. The germline V gene encodes CDR1 GTSNPN and CDR2 SVGIG (reference sequence). The CDR3 coding sequence is TGTGCCTGGATACCCAGCGGGGGTTTCTACGAGCAGTACTTC. Encoded protein: CAWIPSGGFYEQYF.

This clone was counted only a few times. The chain joins TRBV4-1 to TRBJ2-7; 8 bases map to TRBD1. In germline, CDR1 is MGHRA, CDR2 YSYEKL. The CDR3 totals 15 residues. V gave up 3 bases and J gave up 0 bases; unmatched junction bases: 4. The CDR3 nucleotides read TGCGCCAGCAGCCAGAGGGACAGGTCCTCCTACGAGCAGTACTTC. Amino acid sequence: CASSQRDRSSYEQYF.

The J gene is TRBJ1-1, the V gene TRBV18, with a tentative D call TRBD1 (6 bases). The CDR3 loop spans 16 amino acids. Germline V gene lookup returns CDR1 KGHSH and CDR2 LQKENI. V lost 3 bases, J lost 5 bases, and 19 bases lay in between. The CDR3 region is CASSPLPSRGATEAFF. The CDR3 DNA reads as TGTGCCAGCTCACCTCTCCCTTCCCGGGGGGCGACTGAAGCTTTCTTT.

V is TRBV27 and J is TRBJ1-4; D gene ambiguous. Germline CDR1 and CDR2: MNHEY and SMNVEV (reference sequence). The length of the CDR3 is 13 residues. Deletions cut 1 base from V and 6 bases from J, with 6 bases between. CDR3 protein: CASSLFTDEKLFF. CDR3 nucleotide sequence: TGTGCCAGCAGTTTATTTACAGATGAAAAACTGTTTTTT. The whole variable domain, remainder taken from reference TRBV27 and TRBJ1-4, is EAQVTQNPRYLITVTGKKLTVTCSQNMNHEYMSWYRQDPGLGLRQIYYSMNVEVTDKGDVPEGYKVSRKEKRNFPLILESPSPNQTSLYFCASSLFTDEKLFFGSGTQLSVL.

This clone turned up a few times. The chain combines TRBV15 with TRBJ1-4; no clear D. Germline V gives CDR1 LNHNV, CDR2 YYDKDF (reference sequence). The CDR3 spans 17 residues. V lost 1 base and J lost 3, with 15 bases in between. The CDR3 DNA is TGTGCCACCAGCAGAGGCCCACCCCAGGCTTCTAATGAAAAACTGTTTTTT. Translating gives CATSRGPPQASNEKLFF.

This chain joins TRBV5-1 and TRBJ2-7; D call uncertain. V was cut by 0 bases and J by 3 bases, with 16 bases left in between. Germline values: CDR1 SGHRS, CDR2 YFSETQ. CDR3 length: 16 residues. The CDR3 nucleotides read TGCGCCAGCAGCTTGGCCGGAGACGGCCTCGGCTACGAGCAGTACTTC. Its protein product is CASSLAGDGLGYEQYF.

This chain joins TRBV6-5 and TRBJ1-3; 7 bases fit TRBD1. This CDR3 comprises 14 residues. Per germline, CDR1 MNHEY and CDR2 SVGAGI. V shed 6 bases, J shed 4 bases, and the junction held 6 bases outside the gene matches. The CDR3 DNA follows: TGTGCCAGCAGGCGGGACAGAGCCGGAAACACCATATATTTT. Translated: CASRRDRAGNTIYF.

A few counts support this clone. The V and J genes are TRBV10-2 and TRBJ1-4; D remains unclear. V shed 4 bases and J shed 6 bases, with 9 bases lying between them. Germline loops: CDR1 WSHSY, CDR2 SAAADI. The CDR3 contains 13 residues. The CDR3 DNA sequence: TGCGCCAGCAGTGCGGGTAGTTATGAAAAACTGTTTTTT. Translating it yields CASSAGSYEKLFF.

The sample holds one count of this clone. This rearrangement joins TRBV5-1 to TRBJ1-2; D gene unclear. The CDR3 is 15 residues long. Trimming cost V 0 bases and J 1 base, with 10 bases left between them. Germline V lookup: CDR1 SGHRS, CDR2 YFSETQ. The chain's CDR3 is CASSLGAYSNYGYTF. The DNA for the CDR3 is TGCGCCAGCAGCTTGGGGGCGTATAGTAACTATGGCTACACCTTC.

The rearrangement joins TRBV7-2 to TRBJ2-3, with D tentatively TRBD2 (6 bases). Germline lookup yields CDR1 SGHTA and CDR2 FQGNSA. This CDR3 is 17 amino acids long. Trimming stripped 4 bases from V and 0 bases from J, with 17 bases between. The CDR3 DNA follows: TGTGCCAGCAGCTCCCCTAAGATGAGCGGGAGCACAGATACGCAGTATTTT. This codes for CASSSPKMSGSTDTQYF.

The V call is TRBV11-3, the J call TRBJ2-1, with D possibly TRBD1 on 6 matching bases. Per germline, CDR1 SGHNT and CDR2 YENEEA. The CDR3 length is 13 residues. V shed 5 bases and J shed 8 bases, with 13 bases lying between them. CDR3 nucleotide sequence: TGTGCCAGCAGCCCAGGGCCAGGGGATGAGCAGTTCTTC. It specifies CASSPGPGDEQFF.

This chain joins TRBV6-1 and TRBJ1-1; D possibly corresponds to TRBD1 (6 bases). There are 17 residues in the CDR3. CDR1 is MNHNS and CDR2 is SASEGT in the germline V gene. The V gene lost 2 bases and the J gene lost 5 bases, with 21 bases spanning the gap. The CDR3 is CASSERGGPGGETEAFF. The CDR3 DNA reads TGTGCCAGCAGTGAAAGGGGGGGGCCGGGTGGTGAAACTGAAGCTTTCTTT.

The chain joins TRBV6-5 to TRBJ2-1; perhaps TRBD1 as D (5 bases). Germline V CDR1 and CDR2: MNHEY, SVGAGI. The CDR3 has 14 residues. V shed 8 bases and J shed 1 base, with 12 bases lying between them. CDR3 sequence reads: CASGQGRSYNEQFF. The CDR3, as DNA: TGTGCCAGCGGCCAGGGTAGGTCCTACAATGAGCAGTTCTTC.

The V and J genes are TRBV30 and TRBJ2-2; 8 bases agree with TRBD1. Germline CDR1 and CDR2: GTSNPN and SVGIG (reference sequence). This CDR3 is built from 16 residues. Trimming at V came to 0 bases and at J to 6 bases, leaving 9 bases not matched to a gene. In nucleotides, the CDR3 is TGTGCCTGGAGTGTTGGAGGGACAGGAGGGTCCGGGGAGCTGTTTTTT. Protein product: CAWSVGGTGGSGELFF.

The rearrangement joins TRBV4-1 to TRBJ1-5; TRBD1 matches 7 bases. V lost 4 bases and J lost 5; bases outside the gene matches: 14. The CDR3 has 17 residues. Germline CDR1 MGHRA, CDR2 YSYEKL. This CDR3 is CASSPSWGDSGDQPQHF. CDR3 in DNA: TGCGCCAGCAGCCCCTCCTGGGGGGACAGCGGCGATCAGCCCCAGCATTTT.

The chain employs TRBV25-1 and TRBJ1-1; D is undetermined. CDR3 length equals 11 residues. Germline V gene data show CDR1 as MGHDK and CDR2 as SYGVNS. V was pared by 1 base and J by 8 bases, with 5 bases between. For the CDR3, the DNA is TGTGCCAGCAGTGAATCGGTAGAAGCTTTCTTT. This translates into CASSESVEAFF.

This chain connects TRBV5-4 to TRBJ1-6; 9 positions agree with TRBD1. The CDR3 is 15 residues long. V shed 0 bases, J shed 7 bases, and the junction held 2 bases outside the gene matches. Germline values: CDR1 SGHNT, CDR2 YYREEE (reference sequence). CDR3 protein: CASSLGGQGNSPLHF. The DNA for the CDR3 is TGTGCCAGCAGCTTGGGGGGACAGGGAAATTCACCCCTCCACTTT.

The chain is built from TRBV4-1 and TRBJ1-4, with no clear D. CDR3 length: 15 amino acids. V was shortened by 0 bases and J by 10 bases, with 15 bases between the two germline ends. Germline lookup yields CDR1 MGHRA and CDR2 YSYEKL. The chain's CDR3 is CASSQDTSSPRKLFF. As DNA, the CDR3 is TGCGCCAGCAGCCAAGATACTTCAAGCCCCCGAAAACTGTTTTTT.

This clone has a handful of counts. This chain links TRBV9 with TRBJ1-1; a weak D match, TRBD1 (5 bases). The germline gives CDR1 SGDLS, CDR2 YYNGEE. V shed 0 bases and J shed 5 bases, with 11 bases lying between them. The CDR3 runs 14 residues. The CDR3 is CASSVDVGGTEAFF. The CDR3 coding sequence is TGTGCCAGCAGCGTAGATGTCGGGGGGACTGAAGCTTTCTTT.

The V gene is TRBV4-1, the J gene TRBJ1-2; a possible D gene is TRBD1 (6 bases). Germline V gene data show CDR1 as MGHRA and CDR2 as YSYEKL. This CDR3 region has 13 residues. V was pared by 4 bases and J by 6 bases, with 12 bases between. The CDR3, as DNA: TGCGCCAGCAGCCCTCAGGGGTTTGATGGCTACACCTTC. The encoded protein is CASSPQGFDGYTF.